The text below deals with one T cell receptor (beta chain). This clone's antigen is unknown. Base qualities are not provided; no much larger clone lies one nucleotide away. The data are from a study of CD8 T cells in Susac syndrome (dated by TCRdb to about 2019). For the wider study: Among the Susac syndrome patients who were sequenced, clinically active disease was present in six and clinical remission was observed in 8 or 9. At the time of blood withdrawal, Susac syndrome patients were either therapy-naive, taking corticosteroids (with some also receiving IVIg), or on IVIg alone. Repertoire sequencing was used to test whether CD8+ T cell activation and differentiation in Susac syndrome was antigen driven. The study compared CD8+ T cell repertoire clonality among 12 healthy donors, 14 Susac syndrome patients and approximately 16 multiple sclerosis patients. General conclusions and limits of the study: Sixteen Susac-specific public clones were identified in the total CD8+ repertoire, and four to six Susac-specific public clones were identified in the CD8+ TEMRA repertoire. The number of individuals in the TCR sequencing and HLA analysis was acknowledged as relatively small. Clonal expansion was seen in Susac syndrome CD8+ repertoires, peaking in CD8+ TEMRA cells and being greater in clinically active patients than in remitting ones.

RNA was extracted with the RNeasy kit and roughly 0.5 to 1 ug was reverse transcribed using random hexamers. The immunoSEQ multiplex PCR assay, covering 54 Vbeta and 13 Jbeta segments, was used to amplify TCR beta CDR3 regions. PCR amplification bias was corrected using a synthetic template baseline for primer optimization and computational correction. As for the authors' bioinformatics: Reads were assigned to V, D and J genes according to IMGT and analyzed in immunoSEQ Analyzer, with only productive sequences retained. Clonality was calculated as one minus the Shannon entropy normalized by log2 of the number of productive unique sequences. For each patient and control, public and private clones were evaluated within the 100 most prevalent clones. Clones were defined as Susac-specific when absent from the healthy and MS cohorts, from fewer than 1,300 published viral clones and from other ImmuneACCESS disease sequences. TCRdb reworked the public reads: Q25 trimming with fastp, MiXCR clone assembly, productive beta chains retained. Rows are combined by CDR3 protein, so each entry shows the most common genes and DNA. The V and J calls reflect TCRdb's pipeline rather than the authors' work. The sample table records 75,000 to 100,000 distinct CDR3 sequences; 95% of these occur just once. Together, the top ten hold over 0.35% of the sample.

Peripheral blood CD8+ and CD4+ T cells from healthy donors, Susac syndrome patients and multiple sclerosis patients were profiled by high-throughput TCR beta sequencing. Recently defined diagnostic criteria for definite or probable disease were met by the Susac syndrome patients. Bulk CD8+ and CD4+ T cells were purified by magnetic negative isolation, while CD8+ TEMRA cells were enriched using FACS. Blood was drawn into EDTA tubes, processed within 24 hours, and PBMCs were isolated by density gradient centrifugation. PBMCs destined for TCR sequencing were cryopreserved in liquid nitrogen and later thawed in a 37 °C water bath. Purity of sorted or isolated CD4+, CD8+ and CD8+ TEMRA cells was at least 90%. Trimming costs V 6 bases and J 5 bases, and their ends lie 19 bases apart. Per the germline V gene, SQVTM is the CDR1 and ANQGSEA is the CDR2. The CDR3 runs 15 residues from the cysteine to the phenylalanine. Just the 45-base CDR3 DNA is kept, in frame starting at base 1.

The sequenced sample was CD8+ T cells from PBMCs. The chain joins TRBV29-1 to TRBJ2-2; TRBD1 could be the D gene, as 5 bases match. This receptor was obtained from a human donor with Susac syndrome. The CDR3 region reads CSVHDGASATGELFF. The nucleotides read TGCAGCGTCCACGATGGGGCGTCGGCGACCGGGGAGCTGTTTTTT.